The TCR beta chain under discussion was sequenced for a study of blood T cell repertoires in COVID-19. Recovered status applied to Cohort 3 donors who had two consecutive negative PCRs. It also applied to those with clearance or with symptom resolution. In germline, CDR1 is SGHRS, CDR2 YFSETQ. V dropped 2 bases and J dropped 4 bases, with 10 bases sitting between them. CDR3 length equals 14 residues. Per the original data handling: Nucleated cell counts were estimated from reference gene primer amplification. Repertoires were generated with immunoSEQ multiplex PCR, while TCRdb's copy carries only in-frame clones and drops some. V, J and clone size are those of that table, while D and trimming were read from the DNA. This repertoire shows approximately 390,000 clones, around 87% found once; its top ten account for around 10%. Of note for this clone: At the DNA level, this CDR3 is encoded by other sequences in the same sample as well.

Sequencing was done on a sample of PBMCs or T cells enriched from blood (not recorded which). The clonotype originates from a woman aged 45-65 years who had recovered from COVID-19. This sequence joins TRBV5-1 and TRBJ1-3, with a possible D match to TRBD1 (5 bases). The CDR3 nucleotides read TGCGCCAGCAGCTTAGCAGGGTACGGAAACACCATATATTTT. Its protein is CASSLAGYGNTIYF.